What follows describes a single T cell receptor beta chain. The CDR3 has 16 residues. J gave up 7 bases and V 6 bases, and 10 bases lay outside the gene matches. CDR1 is LNHDA and CDR2 is SQIVND in the germline V gene (reference sequence). This record comes from a study of blood T cell repertoires in COVID-19. In the study overall: Italy, Spain and the United States were the sources of the convalescent and acute COVID-19 samples. T cells, B-cell-depleted T cells, or PBMCs provided the cDNA or gDNA that served as material.

As originally analysed: Cell counts per sample came from amplifying reference gene primers. Libraries were prepared by immunoSEQ multiplex PCR; TCRdb keeps only in-frame clonotypes and omits some of them. The DNA was the basis for D and trimming; V, J and clone size are from that table. This sample has 150,000 to 200,000 clones, with 80% to 90% found just once. This TCR was sampled from a man in his sixties or seventies with active or convalescent COVID-19. The V call is TRBV19, the J call TRBJ1-5; 12 positions agree with TRBD1. Material for sequencing was peripheral blood. CDR3: CASSTGTGGAGQPQHF. The CDR3 coding sequence is TGTGCCAGTAGCACCGGGACAGGGGGCGCTGGGCAGCCCCAGCATTTT.